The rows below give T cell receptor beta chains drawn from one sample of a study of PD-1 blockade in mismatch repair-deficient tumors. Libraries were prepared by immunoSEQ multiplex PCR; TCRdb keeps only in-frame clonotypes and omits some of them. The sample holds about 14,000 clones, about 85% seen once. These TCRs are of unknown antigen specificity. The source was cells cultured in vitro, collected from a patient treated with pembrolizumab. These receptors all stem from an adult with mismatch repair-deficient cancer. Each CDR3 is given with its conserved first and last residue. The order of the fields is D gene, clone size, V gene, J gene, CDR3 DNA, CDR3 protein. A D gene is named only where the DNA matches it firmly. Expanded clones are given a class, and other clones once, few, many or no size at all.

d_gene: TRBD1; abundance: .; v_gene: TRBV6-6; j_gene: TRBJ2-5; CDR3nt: TGTGCCACTGGGGGCCCGGGACAGGGCATAGAGACCCAGTACTTC; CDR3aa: CATGGPGQGIETQYF
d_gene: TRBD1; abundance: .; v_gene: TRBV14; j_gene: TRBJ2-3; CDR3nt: TGTGCCAGCAGCCAAGATACGATTGGACAGGGGAAGGGGGATACGCAGTATTTT; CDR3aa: CASSQDTIGQGKGDTQYF
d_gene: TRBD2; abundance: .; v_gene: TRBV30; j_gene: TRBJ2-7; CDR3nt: TGTGCCTCCGCGACTAGCGCCTCCTACGAGCAGTACTTC; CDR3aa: CASATSASYEQYF
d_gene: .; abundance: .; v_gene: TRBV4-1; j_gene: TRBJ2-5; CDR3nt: TGCGCCAGCAGCCAAGAGATTAGTGAGACCCAGTACTTC; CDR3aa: CASSQEISETQYF
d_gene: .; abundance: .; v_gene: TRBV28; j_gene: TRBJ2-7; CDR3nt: TGTGCCAGCAGTTTATCCGGGTACGAGCAGTACTTC; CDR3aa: CASSLSGYEQYF
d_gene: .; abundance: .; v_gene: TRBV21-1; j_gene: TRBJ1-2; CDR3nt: TGTGCCAGCAGCAAAGGGAGGGGTTTGAGCGGCTACACCTTC; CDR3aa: CASSKGRGLSGYTF
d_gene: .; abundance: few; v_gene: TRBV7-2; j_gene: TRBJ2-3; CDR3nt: TGTGCCAGCAGCTTAGCGACGGCGGACACGCAGTATTTT; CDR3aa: CASSLATADTQYF
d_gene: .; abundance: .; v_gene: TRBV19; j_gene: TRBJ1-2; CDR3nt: TGTGCCAGTAGTATAGACAGGGGCACCTATGGCTACACCTTC; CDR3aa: CASSIDRGTYGYTF
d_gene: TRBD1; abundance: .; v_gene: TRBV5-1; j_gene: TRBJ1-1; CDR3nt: TGCGCCAGCCTTGAACAGGGGACGGCCACTGAAGCTTTCTTT; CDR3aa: CASLEQGTATEAFF
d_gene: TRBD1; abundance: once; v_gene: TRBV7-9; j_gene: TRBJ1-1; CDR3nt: TGTGCCAGCAGCTTGGGACAGGGGCCAGAAGCTTTCTTT; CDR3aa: CASSLGQGPEAFF
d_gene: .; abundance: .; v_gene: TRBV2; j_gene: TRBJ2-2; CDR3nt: TGTGCCAGCAGTGTGCACACCGGGGAGCTGTTTTTT; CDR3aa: CASSVHTGELFF
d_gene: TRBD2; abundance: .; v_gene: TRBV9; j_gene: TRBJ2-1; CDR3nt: TGTGCCAGCAGCGAGGGGACTAGCCTAGACTCCTACAATGAGCAGTTCTTC; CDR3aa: CASSEGTSLDSYNEQFF
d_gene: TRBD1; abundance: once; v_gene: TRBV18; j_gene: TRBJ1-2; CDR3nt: TGTGCCAGCTCAGTTGAAGAACGGGCCAGGGGGCCCTTC; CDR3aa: CASSVEERARGPF
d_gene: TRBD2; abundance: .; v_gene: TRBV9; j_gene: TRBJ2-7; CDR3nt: TGTGCCAGCAGCGTAGAACTAGCGGGAGTCGAGCAGTACTTC; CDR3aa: CASSVELAGVEQYF
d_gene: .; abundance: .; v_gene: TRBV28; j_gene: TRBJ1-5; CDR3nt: TGTGCCAGCCTCCTTAGGAGTGGCAATCAGCCCCAGCATTTT; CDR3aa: CASLLRSGNQPQHF
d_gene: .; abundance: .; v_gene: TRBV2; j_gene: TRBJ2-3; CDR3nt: TGTGCCAGCAGCGGACATAGCGGCAGCACAGATACGCAGTATTTT; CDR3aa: CASSGHSGSTDTQYF
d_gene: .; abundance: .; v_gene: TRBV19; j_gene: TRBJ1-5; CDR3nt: TGTGCCAGTAGATTCAGGGAGTTTAATCAGCCCCAGCATTTT; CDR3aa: CASRFREFNQPQHF
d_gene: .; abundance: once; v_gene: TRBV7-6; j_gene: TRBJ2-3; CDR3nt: TGTGCCAGCAGCTTAAGGACCGGCACAGATACGCAGTATTTT; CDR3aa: CASSLRTGTDTQYF
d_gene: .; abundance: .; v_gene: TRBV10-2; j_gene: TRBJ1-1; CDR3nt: TGCGCCAGCAGTTCTGGACGGATGAACACTGAAGCTTTCTTT; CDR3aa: CASSSGRMNTEAFF
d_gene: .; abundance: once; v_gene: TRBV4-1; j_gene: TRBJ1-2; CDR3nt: TGCGCCAGCAGCCAAGAAGGAGTTGTCTATGGCTACACCTTC; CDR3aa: CASSQEGVVYGYTF
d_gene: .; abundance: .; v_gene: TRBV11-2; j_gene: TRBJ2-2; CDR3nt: TGTGCCAGCAGCTTTCCCTTGGGGGCGGGAGTCGGCACCGGGGAGCTGTTTTTT; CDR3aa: CASSFPLGAGVGTGELFF
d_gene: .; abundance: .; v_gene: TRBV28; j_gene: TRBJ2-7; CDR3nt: TGTGCCAGCCACACACAGGGAGGCGAGCAGTACTTC; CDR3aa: CASHTQGGEQYF
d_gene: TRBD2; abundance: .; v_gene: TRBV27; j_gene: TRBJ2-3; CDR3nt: TGTGCCAGCAAGAATTCGGGACTAGCGGGAAGAGGAAATACGCAGTATTTT; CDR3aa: CASKNSGLAGRGNTQYF
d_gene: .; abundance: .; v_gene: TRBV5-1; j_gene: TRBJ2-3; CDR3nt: TGCGCCAGCAGCTTGGCCGTACAAGATACGCAGTATTTT; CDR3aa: CASSLAVQDTQYF
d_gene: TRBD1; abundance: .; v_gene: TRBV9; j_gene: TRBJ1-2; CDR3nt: TGTGCCAGCAGCGTGGACGGGACAGGCCTAGGTGGCTACACCTTC; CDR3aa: CASSVDGTGLGGYTF
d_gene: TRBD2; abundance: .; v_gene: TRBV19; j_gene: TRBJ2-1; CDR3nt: TGTGCCAGTAGTGTTGGACTAGCGGACTATAGCTCCTACAATGAGCAGTTCTTC; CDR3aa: CASSVGLADYSSYNEQFF
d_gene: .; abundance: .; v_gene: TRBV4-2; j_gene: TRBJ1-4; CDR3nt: TGTGCCAGCAGCCAAGATCGTTGGAAACTGTTTTTT; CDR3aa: CASSQDRWKLFF
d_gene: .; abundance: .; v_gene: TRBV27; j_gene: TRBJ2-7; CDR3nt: TGTGCCAGCAGGGCTTCTACAGGGGAGGTAACCTACGAGCAGTACTTC; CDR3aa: CASRASTGEVTYEQYF
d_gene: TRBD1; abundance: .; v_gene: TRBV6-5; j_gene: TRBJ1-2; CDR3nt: TGTGCCAGCAGTACCCGACAGGGCTATGGCTACACCTTC; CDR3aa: CASSTRQGYGYTF
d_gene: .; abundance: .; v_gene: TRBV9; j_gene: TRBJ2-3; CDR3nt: TGTGCCAGCAGCGTAGTTAGTGGGGATACGCAGTATTTT; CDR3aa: CASSVVSGDTQYF
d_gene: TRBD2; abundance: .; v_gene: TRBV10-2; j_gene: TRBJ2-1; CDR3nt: TGCGCCAGCGGTAGACTAGCGGGGTACAATGAGCAGTTCTTC; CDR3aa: CASGRLAGYNEQFF
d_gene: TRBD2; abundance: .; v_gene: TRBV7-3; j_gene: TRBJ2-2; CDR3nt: TGTGCCAGCAGCTTAGGACTAGCTGTTAACACCGGGGAGCTGTTTTTT; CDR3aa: CASSLGLAVNTGELFF
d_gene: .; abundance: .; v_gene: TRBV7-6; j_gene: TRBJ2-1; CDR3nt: TGTGCCAGCAGCTTAGTCCCCTTAATTAGGACAGCCTACAATGAGCAGTTCTTC; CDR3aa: CASSLVPLIRTAYNEQFF
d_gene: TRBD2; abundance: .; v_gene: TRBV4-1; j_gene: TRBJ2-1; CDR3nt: TGCGCCAGCAGCCCTCTAGCGGGACTTAACAATGAGCAGTTCTTC; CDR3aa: CASSPLAGLNNEQFF
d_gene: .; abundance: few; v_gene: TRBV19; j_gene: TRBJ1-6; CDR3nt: TGTGCCAGTAGTATCTGGCAATCACCCCTCCACTTT; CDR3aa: CASSIWQSPLHF
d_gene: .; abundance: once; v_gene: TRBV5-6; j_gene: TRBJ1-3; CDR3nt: TGTGCCAGCAGCTGGGTTCAGGGCTCTGGAAACACCATATATTTT; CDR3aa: CASSWVQGSGNTIYF
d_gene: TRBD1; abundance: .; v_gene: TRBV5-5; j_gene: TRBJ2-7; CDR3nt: TGTGCCAGCAGACTTAGACAGGGGGCTGGAGAGCAGTACTTC; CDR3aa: CASRLRQGAGEQYF
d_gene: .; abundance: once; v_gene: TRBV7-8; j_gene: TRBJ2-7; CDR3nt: TGTGCCAGCAGCTTAGGGGGAGCAGGTTACGAGCAGTACTTC; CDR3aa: CASSLGGAGYEQYF
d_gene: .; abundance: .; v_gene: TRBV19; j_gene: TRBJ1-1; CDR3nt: TGTGCCTCATACACCGGGGGGCTGAACACTGAAGCTTTCTTT; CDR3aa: CASYTGGLNTEAFF
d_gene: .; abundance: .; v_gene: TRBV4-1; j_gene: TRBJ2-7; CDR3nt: TGCGCCAGCAGCCCGACCGTGAGCTCCTACGAGCAGTACTTC; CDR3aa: CASSPTVSSYEQYF
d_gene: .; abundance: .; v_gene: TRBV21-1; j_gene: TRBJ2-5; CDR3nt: TGTGCCAGCAGCAAATCTTTCAGGGGGGACCAAGAGACCCAGTACTTC; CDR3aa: CASSKSFRGDQETQYF
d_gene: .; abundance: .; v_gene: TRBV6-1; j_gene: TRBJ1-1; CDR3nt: TGTGCCAGCAACGGGGGCGGGGAGGCTTTCTTT; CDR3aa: CASNGGGEAFF
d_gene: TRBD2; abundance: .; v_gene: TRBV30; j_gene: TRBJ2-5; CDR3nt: TGTGCCTGGAGCGACCCCTGGGGACTAGCGGAAGAGACCCAGTACTTC; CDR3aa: CAWSDPWGLAEETQYF
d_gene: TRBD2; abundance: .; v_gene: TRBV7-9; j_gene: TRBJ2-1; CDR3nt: TGTGCCAGCACGGGGAAACAATCGAGTACTAGCGGGTTTTACAATGAGCAGTTCTTC; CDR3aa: CASTGKQSSTSGFYNEQFF
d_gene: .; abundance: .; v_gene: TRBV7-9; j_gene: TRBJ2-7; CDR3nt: TGTGCCAGCAGCGCTGGGGGATCCTACGAGCAGTACTTC; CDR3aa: CASSAGGSYEQYF
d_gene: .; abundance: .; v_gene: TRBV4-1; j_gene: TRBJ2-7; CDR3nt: TGCGCCAGCAGCCAACAAATCGCAGGGCGGGCCTACGAGCAGTACTTC; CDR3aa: CASSQQIAGRAYEQYF
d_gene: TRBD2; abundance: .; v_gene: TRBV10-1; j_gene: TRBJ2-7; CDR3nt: TGCGCCAGCACTGTCCAGGGACTAGCGGGAGACCTGGCCTACGAGCAGTACTTC; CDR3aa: CASTVQGLAGDLAYEQYF
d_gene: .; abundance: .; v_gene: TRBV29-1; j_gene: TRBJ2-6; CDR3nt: TGCAGCGTCGCCGGGACGCTCTCTGGGGCCAACGTCCTGACTTTC; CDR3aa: CSVAGTLSGANVLTF
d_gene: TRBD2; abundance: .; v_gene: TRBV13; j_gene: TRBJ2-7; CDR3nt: TGTGCCAGCAGCCCCCCGGCTAGCGGGAGGCTGCCGCCCTCCTACGAGCAGTACTTC; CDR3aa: CASSPPASGRLPPSYEQYF